Below are 13 T cell receptor beta chains sequenced from a single sample in a study of blood T cells in healthy people across ages. Alongside a J-beta primer mix, a sample-barcoded 5' primer served in a second PCR lasting roughly 7 to 11 cycles. Via MiXCR, TCRdb re-called the 5' RACE reads, giving one row per CDR3 protein. The table includes 1,800,000 or so distinct CDR3 sequences, about two fifths detected once. Sample: blood. The source is a human donor in good health.

This sequence joins TRBV20-1 and TRBJ1-2; the D gene is possibly TRBD1 (6 bases). The CDR3 covers 14 residues. CDR1 DFQATT and CDR2 SNEGSKA come from the germline V gene (reference sequence). The V and J ends lost 6 bases and 4 bases respectively, with 18 bases between them. The CDR3 spells CSALPDSRRYGYTF. The CDR3 nucleotides read TGCAGTGCCTTACCGGACAGTCGGCGCTATGGCTACACCTTC.

The gene calls are TRBV7-2 and TRBJ2-5; 7 positions agree with TRBD1. Germline V lookup: CDR1 SGHTA, CDR2 FQGNSA. The ends lost 5 bases at V and 5 bases at J; junction bases unmatched: 8. The CDR3 loop spans 14 amino acids. The CDR3 bases are TGTGCCAGCAGCCAGGGGGTCCAGGGCGAGACCCAGTACTTC. This translates into CASSQGVQGETQYF. The full variable domain, its missing parts supplied by reference TRBV7-2 and TRBJ2-5, is GAGVSQSPSNKVTEKGKDVELRCDPISGHTALYWYRQSLGQGLEFLIYFQGNSAPDKSGLPSDRFSAERTGGSVSTLTIQRTQQEDSAVYLCASSQGVQGETQYFGPGTRLLVL.

This clonotype was observed a handful of times. The chain recombines TRBV15 with TRBJ2-7; D may correspond to TRBD1 or TRBD2 (5 bases each). CDR3 length: 15 amino acids. V gave up 0 bases and J gave up 2 bases, with 11 bases separating them. The V gene's germline CDR1 is LNHNV and CDR2 YYDKDF (reference sequence). CDR3 sequence reads: CATSREPGRAYEQYF. The DNA of the CDR3 is TGTGCCACCAGCAGAGAACCGGGGCGAGCCTACGAGCAGTACTTC. The full variable domain, in which reference TRBV15 and TRBJ2-7 provide the parts outside the CDR3, is DAMVIQNPRYQVTQFGKPVTLSCSQTLNHNVMYWYQQKSSQAPKLLFHYYDKDFNNEADTPDNFQSRRPNTSFCFLDIRSPGLGDTAMYLCATSREPGRAYEQYFGPGTRLTVT.

The chain employs TRBV28 and TRBJ2-5; 8 nucleotides agree with TRBD1. There are 15 residues in the CDR3. Germline loops: CDR1 MDHEN, CDR2 SYDVKM. J was trimmed by 4 bases and V by 7 bases; bases with no gene match: 11. The CDR3 sequence is CASNYRTGNRETQYF. The CDR3 DNA is TGTGCCAGCAATTATAGGACAGGGAACCGAGAGACCCAGTACTTC.

This clonotype was seen more than once but under ten times. CDR3 in DNA: TGCGCCAGCAGCTTGGTTTTAGGACGGATGAACACTGAAGCTTTCTTT. Its translation: CASSLVLGRMNTEAFF. The rearrangement links TRBV5-1 to TRBJ1-1, with D uncertain. Germline values: CDR1 SGHRS, CDR2 YFSETQ. The CDR3 runs to 16 residues. The V gene lost 0 bases and the J gene lost 0 bases, with 12 bases spanning the gap. The full variable domain, completed using reference TRBV5-1 and TRBJ1-1, is KAGVTQTPRYLIKTRGQQVTLSCSPISGHRSVSWYQQTPGQGLQFLFEYFSETQRNKGNFPGRFSGRQFSNSRSEMNVSTLELGDSALYLCASSLVLGRMNTEAFFGQGTRLTVV.

This chain joins TRBV5-1 and TRBJ1-2, with D possibly TRBD1 on 6 matching bases. The V gene lost 0 bases and the J gene lost 4 bases, with 13 bases spanning the gap. Germline-derived CDR1 and CDR2 are SGHRS and YFSETQ. The CDR3 is 15 amino acids. CDR3 DNA sequence: TGCGCCAGCAGCTTGGACCCTGTGGACAGCTATGGCTACACCTTC. This sequence encodes CASSLDPVDSYGYTF. Filled out from reference TRBV5-1 and TRBJ1-2, the complete variable domain reads KAGVTQTPRYLIKTRGQQVTLSCSPISGHRSVSWYQQTPGQGLQFLFEYFSETQRNKGNFPGRFSGRQFSNSRSEMNVSTLELGDSALYLCASSLDPVDSYGYTFGSGTRLTVV.

The chain couples TRBV28 to TRBJ2-1, with a possible D match to TRBD1 (6 bases). CDR1 is MDHEN, CDR2 SYDVKM, per germline. The CDR3 covers 15 residues. V lost 5 bases and J 3 bases, leaving 14 bases between the germline ends. The CDR3: CASSPQGNIYNEQFF. Written as DNA, the CDR3 is TGTGCCAGCAGTCCCCAGGGGAACATCTACAATGAGCAGTTCTTC.

This clonotype was picked up one time. The chain links TRBV2 to TRBJ1-2; no clear D gene. In germline, CDR1 is SNHLY, CDR2 FYNNEI. CDR3 size: 13 residues. V was pared by 7 bases and J by 3 bases, with 12 bases between. CDR3 region: CASTVQHHYGYTF. The CDR3 DNA sequence: TGTGCCAGCACAGTGCAGCACCACTATGGCTACACCTTC.

This clonotype was counted only a few times. The rearrangement joins TRBV20-1 to TRBJ2-5; TRBD1 agrees at 12 bases. The CDR3 spans 16 residues. Germline CDR1 and CDR2: DFQATT and SNEGSKA (reference sequence). The J segment lost 4 bases and the V segment lost 5 bases, leaving 11 bases of the junction unmatched. The CDR3 DNA sequence: TGCAGTGCTTACGGGACAGGGGGCTTGTTGGGAGAGACCCAGTACTTC. Its translation: CSAYGTGGLLGETQYF.

The chain has TRBV29-1 and TRBJ2-1; a weak D match, TRBD1 (6 bases). V was cut by 6 bases and J by 2 bases, with 11 bases left in between. The germline CDR1 and CDR2 sequences are SQVTM and ANQGSEA. The CDR3 runs to 13 residues. DNA for the CDR3: TGCAGCGTCTCCAGGGGCGCCTACAATGAGCAGTTCTTC. It yields the protein CSVSRGAYNEQFF.

The rearrangement uses TRBV29-1 and TRBJ2-5; 9 bases align to TRBD2. The ends lost 2 bases at V and 5 bases at J; junction bases unmatched: 6. Germline CDR1 and CDR2: SQVTM and ANQGSEA. This CDR3 has 14 residues. The CDR3 sequence: CSVELRGGQETQYF. The DNA for the CDR3 is TGCAGCGTTGAATTGCGGGGGGGCCAGGAGACCCAGTACTTC.

V and J are TRBV6-5 and TRBJ1-5; 8 nucleotides line up with TRBD1. This CDR3 comprises 18 residues. The J segment lost 0 bases and the V segment lost 0 bases, leaving 7 bases of the junction unmatched. CDR1 is MNHEY and CDR2 is SVGAGI in the germline V gene. The DNA for the CDR3 is TGTGCCAGCAGTTACTCGTGGACAGGGACCTATAGCAATCAGCCCCAGCATTTT. It yields the protein CASSYSWTGTYSNQPQHF.

The CDR3 reads CASNRGRGSEQYF. DNA for the CDR3: TGTGCCAGTAACCGGGGCAGGGGAAGCGAGCAGTACTTC. The chain employs TRBV19 and TRBJ2-7, with a tentative D call TRBD1 (6 bases). This CDR3 contains 13 residues. The germline CDR1 and CDR2 sequences are LNHDA and SQIVND (reference sequence). With 7 bases removed from V and 6 bases from J, the gap between germline ends came to 16 bases.